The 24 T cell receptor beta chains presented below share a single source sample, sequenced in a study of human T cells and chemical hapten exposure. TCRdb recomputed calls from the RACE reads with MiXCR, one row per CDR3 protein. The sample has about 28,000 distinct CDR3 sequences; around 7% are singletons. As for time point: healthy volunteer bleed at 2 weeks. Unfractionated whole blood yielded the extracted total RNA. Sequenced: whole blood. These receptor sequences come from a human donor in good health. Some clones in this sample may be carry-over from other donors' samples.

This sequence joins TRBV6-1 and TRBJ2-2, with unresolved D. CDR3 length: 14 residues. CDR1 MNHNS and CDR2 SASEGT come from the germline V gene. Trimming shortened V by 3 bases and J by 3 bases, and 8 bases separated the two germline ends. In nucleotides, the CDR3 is TGTGCCAGCAGTGACGGCAGCGACACCGGGGAGCTGTTTTTT. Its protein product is CASSDGSDTGELFF.

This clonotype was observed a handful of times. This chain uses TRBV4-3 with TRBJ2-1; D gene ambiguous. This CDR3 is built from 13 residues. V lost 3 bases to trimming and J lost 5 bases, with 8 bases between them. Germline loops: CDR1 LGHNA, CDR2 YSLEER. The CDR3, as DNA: TGCGCCAGCAGCCATGAGCGACACAATGAGCAGTTCTTC. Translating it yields CASSHERHNEQFF.

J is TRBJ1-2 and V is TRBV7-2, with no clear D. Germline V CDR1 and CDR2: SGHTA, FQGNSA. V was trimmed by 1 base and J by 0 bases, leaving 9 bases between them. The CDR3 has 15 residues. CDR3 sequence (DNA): TGTGCCAGCAGCTTAGTTACCCGAGCTAACTATGGCTACACCTTC. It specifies CASSLVTRANYGYTF.

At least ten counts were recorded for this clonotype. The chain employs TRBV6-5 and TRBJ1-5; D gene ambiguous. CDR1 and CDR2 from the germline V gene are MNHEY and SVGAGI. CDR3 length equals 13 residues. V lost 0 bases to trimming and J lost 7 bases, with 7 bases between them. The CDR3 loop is CASSYSEGQPQHF. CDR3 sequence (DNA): TGTGCCAGCAGTTACTCCGAGGGACAGCCCCAGCATTTT.

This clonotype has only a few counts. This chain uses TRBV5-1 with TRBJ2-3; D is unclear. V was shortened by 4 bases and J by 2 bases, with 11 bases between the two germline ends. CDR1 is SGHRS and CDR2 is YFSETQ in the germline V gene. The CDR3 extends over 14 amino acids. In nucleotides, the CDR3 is TGCGCCAGCAGCCCCCTCTCAAACACAGATACGCAGTATTTT. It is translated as CASSPLSNTDTQYF.

The CDR3 here is CASNTGGAPLHF. The CDR3, as DNA: TGTGCCAGCAATACGGGGGGTGCACCCCTCCACTTT. This chain links TRBV28 with TRBJ1-6, with D possibly TRBD1 on 5 matching bases. The V gene's germline CDR1 is MDHEN and CDR2 SYDVKM. The CDR3 runs to 12 residues. Deletions cut 7 bases from V and 11 bases from J, with 12 bases between.

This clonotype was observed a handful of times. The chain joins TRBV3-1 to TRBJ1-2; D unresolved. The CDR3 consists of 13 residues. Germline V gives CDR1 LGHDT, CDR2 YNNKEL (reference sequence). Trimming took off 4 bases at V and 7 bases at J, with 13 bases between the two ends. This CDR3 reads CASSPSAEGGYTF. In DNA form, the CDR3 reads TGTGCCAGCAGCCCATCGGCGGAAGGTGGCTACACCTTC.

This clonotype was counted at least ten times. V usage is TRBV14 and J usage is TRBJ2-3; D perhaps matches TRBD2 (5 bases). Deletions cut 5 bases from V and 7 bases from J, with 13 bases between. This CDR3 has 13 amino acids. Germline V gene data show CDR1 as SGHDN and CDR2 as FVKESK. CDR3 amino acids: CASSTYRGNTQYF. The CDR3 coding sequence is TGTGCCAGCAGCACCTATCGGGGTAATACGCAGTATTTT. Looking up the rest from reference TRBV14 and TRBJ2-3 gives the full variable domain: EAGVTQFPSHSVIEKGQTVTLRCDPISGHDNLYWYRRVMGKEIKFLLHFVKESKQDESGMPNNRFLAERTGGTYSTLKVQPAELEDSGVYFCASSTYRGNTQYFGPGTRLTVL.

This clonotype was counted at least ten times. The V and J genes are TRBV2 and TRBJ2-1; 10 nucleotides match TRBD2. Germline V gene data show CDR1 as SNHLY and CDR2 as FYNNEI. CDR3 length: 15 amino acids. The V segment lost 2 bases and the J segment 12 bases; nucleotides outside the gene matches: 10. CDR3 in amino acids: CASSESGGAIKGQFF. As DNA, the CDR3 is TGTGCCAGCAGTGAAAGCGGGGGGGCCATAAAGGGGCAGTTCTTC.

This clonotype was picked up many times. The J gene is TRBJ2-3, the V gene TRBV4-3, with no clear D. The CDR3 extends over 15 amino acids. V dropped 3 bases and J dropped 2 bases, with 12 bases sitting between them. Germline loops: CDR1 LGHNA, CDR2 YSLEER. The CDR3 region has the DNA TGCGCCAGCAGCCACGCTCATGGTTCCACAGATACGCAGTATTTT. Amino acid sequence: CASSHAHGSTDTQYF.

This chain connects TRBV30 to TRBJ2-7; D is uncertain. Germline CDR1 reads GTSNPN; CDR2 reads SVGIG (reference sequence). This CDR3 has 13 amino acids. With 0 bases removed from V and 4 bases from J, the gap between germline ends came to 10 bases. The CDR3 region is CAWSVGPTYEQYF. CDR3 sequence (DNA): TGTGCCTGGAGTGTAGGACCTACTTACGAGCAGTACTTC.

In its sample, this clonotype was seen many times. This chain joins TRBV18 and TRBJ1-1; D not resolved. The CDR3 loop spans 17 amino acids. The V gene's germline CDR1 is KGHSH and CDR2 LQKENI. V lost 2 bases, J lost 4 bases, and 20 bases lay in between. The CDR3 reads CASSPTIDTSFFTEAFF. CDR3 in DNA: TGTGCCAGCTCACCAACCATCGACACCTCCTTCTTCACTGAAGCTTTCTTT.

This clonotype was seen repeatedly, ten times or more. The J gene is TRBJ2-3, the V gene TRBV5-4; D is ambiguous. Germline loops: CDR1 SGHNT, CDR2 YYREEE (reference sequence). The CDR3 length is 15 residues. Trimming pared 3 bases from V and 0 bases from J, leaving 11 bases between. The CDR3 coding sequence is TGTGCCAGCAGCTGGGCCCCTTTGAGCACAGATACGCAGTATTTT. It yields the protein CASSWAPLSTDTQYF.

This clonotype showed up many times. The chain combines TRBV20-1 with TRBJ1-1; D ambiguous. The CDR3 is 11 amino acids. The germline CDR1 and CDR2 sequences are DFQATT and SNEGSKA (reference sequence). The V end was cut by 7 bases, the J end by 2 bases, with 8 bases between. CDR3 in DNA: TGCAGTGTAACAGATAACACTGAAGCTTTCTTT. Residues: CSVTDNTEAFF.

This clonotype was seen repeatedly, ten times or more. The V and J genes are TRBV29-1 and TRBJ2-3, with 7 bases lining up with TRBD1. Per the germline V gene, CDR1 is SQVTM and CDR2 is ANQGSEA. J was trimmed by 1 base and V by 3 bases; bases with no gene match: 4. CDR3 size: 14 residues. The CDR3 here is CSVDRDSGTDTQYF. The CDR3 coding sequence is TGCAGCGTTGATCGGGACAGTGGCACAGATACGCAGTATTTT.

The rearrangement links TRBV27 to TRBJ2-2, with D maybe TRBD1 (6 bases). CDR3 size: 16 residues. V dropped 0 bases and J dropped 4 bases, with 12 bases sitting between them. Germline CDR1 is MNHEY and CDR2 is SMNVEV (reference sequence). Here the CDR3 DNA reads TGTGCCAGCAGTTTATCTAAGGACAGATCCACCGGGGAGCTGTTTTTT. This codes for CASSLSKDRSTGELFF.

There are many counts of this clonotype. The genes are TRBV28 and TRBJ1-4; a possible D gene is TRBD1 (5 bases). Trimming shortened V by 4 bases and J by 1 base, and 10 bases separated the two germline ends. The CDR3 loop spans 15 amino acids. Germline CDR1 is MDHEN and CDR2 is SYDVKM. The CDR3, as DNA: TGTGCCAGCAGTTCATGGACACGAACTAATGAAAAACTGTTTTTT. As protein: CASSSWTRTNEKLFF.

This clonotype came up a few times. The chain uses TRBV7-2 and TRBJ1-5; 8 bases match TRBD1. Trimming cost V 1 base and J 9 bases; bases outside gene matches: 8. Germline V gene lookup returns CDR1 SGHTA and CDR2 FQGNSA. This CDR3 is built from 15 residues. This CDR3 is CASSLDQGARRPQHF. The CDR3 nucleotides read TGTGCCAGCAGCTTAGATCAGGGGGCGAGAAGGCCCCAGCATTTT.

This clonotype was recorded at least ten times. CDR3 in DNA: TGTGCCACCAGCCATAACACCGGGGAGCTGTTTTTT. It is translated as CATSHNTGELFF. This chain uses TRBV24-1 with TRBJ2-2; D is unclear. There are 12 residues in the CDR3. The V end lost 7 bases, the J end lost 2 bases, and 4 bases lay between the germline ends. In germline, CDR1 is KGHDR, CDR2 SFDVKD.

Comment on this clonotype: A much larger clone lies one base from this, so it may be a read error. CDR3 nucleotides: TGCGCCAGCAGCTCGAGACAGGGCTCCTGCAATGAGCAGTTCTTC. Translated, it gives CASSSRQGSCNEQFF. V is TRBV5-1 and J is TRBJ2-1, with 7 bases matching TRBD1. CDR3 length: 15 residues. From germline, CDR1 is SGHRS and CDR2 YFSETQ.

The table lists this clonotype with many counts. The CDR3 sequence: CASSFGTQNNQPQHF. CDR3 nucleotide sequence: TGTGCCAGCAGTTTTGGGACTCAGAACAATCAGCCCCAGCATTTT. V gene TRBV12-3 or TRBV12-4 combines with J gene TRBJ1-5; D might be TRBD1 (5 bases). The CDR3 has 15 residues. V was shortened by 3 bases and J by 3 bases, with 12 bases between the two germline ends.

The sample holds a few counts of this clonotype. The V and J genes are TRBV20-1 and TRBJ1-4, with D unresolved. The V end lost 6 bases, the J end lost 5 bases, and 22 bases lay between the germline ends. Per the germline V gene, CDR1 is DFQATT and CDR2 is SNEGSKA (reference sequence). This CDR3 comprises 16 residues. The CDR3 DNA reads TGCAGTGCCCCTGGGGAGGGCCCAGGTCCGAATGAAAAACTGTTTTTT. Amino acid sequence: CSAPGEGPGPNEKLFF.

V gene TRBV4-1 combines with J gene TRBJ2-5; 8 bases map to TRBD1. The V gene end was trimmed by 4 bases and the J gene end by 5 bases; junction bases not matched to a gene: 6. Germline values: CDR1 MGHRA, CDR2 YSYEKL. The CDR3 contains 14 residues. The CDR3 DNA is TGCGCCAGCAGCCGCCAGGGGGCGCGGGAGACCCAGTACTTC. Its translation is CASSRQGARETQYF.

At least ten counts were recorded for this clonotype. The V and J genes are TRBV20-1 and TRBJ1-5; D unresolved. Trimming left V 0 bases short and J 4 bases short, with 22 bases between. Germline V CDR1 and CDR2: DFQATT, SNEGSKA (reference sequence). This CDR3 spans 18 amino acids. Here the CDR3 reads CSARDPRRPQSTNQPQHF. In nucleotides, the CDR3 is TGCAGTGCTAGAGATCCTCGACGCCCCCAGAGCACTAATCAGCCCCAGCATTTT.